This is a list of T cell receptor beta chains from one sample in a study of prognosis after radiotherapy for stage I lung cancer. TCRdb itself ran the multiplex PCR reads through MiXCR, one entry per CDR3 protein. The profile shows about 22,000 distinct CDR3 sequences, around 39% of them singletons. The starting material was PBMCs, obtained before or after stereotactic body radiation therapy (not recorded which). These receptor sequences come from a donor at least 50 years old with non-small cell lung cancer. Each CDR3 is given with its conserved first and last residue. The D gene is left open where the match is weak. Size tells how often a clone was seen (once, few, many) or the class of an expanded clone, and some rows leave it out.

abundance	d_gene	v_gene	j_gene	CDR3nt	CDR3aa
NA	TRBD1	TRBV20-1	TRBJ1-2	TGCAGTGCTAAGACAGGGGGGGCTAGTGGCTACACCTTC	CSAKTGGASGYTF
many	NA	TRBV11-2	TRBJ2-1	TGTGCCAGCAGCACCGGTACGGGTCGGGGAAGGTCTGGAACTAATGAGCAGTTCTTC	CASSTGTGRGRSGTNEQFF
many	TRBD2	TRBV20-1	TRBJ2-7	TGCAGTGCCGGCGGACTAGCGGGAGTCCAAGAGCAGTACTTC	CSAGGLAGVQEQYF
few	NA	TRBV6-2/TRBV6-3	TRBJ2-7	TGTGCCAGCAGTTACACCTCACCCTACGAGCAGTACTTC	CASSYTSPYEQYF
many	NA	TRBV18	TRBJ1-6	TGTGCCAGCTCACCATCGCAGGGTGGCGTGACACCCCTCCACTTT	CASSPSQGGVTPLHF
many	NA	TRBV5-1	TRBJ2-1	TGCGCCAGCAGCCGAGGGGACTTTGGGTACAATGAGCAGTTCTTC	CASSRGDFGYNEQFF
medium-sized	TRBD1	TRBV19	TRBJ1-6	TGTGCCAGCCAGGACAGGTACAATTCACCCCTCCACTTT	CASQDRYNSPLHF
many	TRBD1	TRBV20-1	TRBJ1-1	TGCAGTGCTACCCGGGGACAGGGAAGGGCTGAAGCTTTCTTT	CSATRGQGRAEAFF
medium-sized	NA	TRBV5-1	TRBJ1-3	TGCGCCAGCAGCTTGGCCGGGACTGCCTCTGGAAACACCATATATTTT	CASSLAGTASGNTIYF
NA	NA	TRBV27	TRBJ1-1	TGCGCCAGCATTTTCCTGACTACAATGGAGGCTTTCTTT	CASIFLTTMEAFF
many	TRBD1	TRBV5-1	TRBJ2-5	TGCGCCAGCAGCTTGGTGGGACAGGGGGTTTTGACCCAGTACTTC	CASSLVGQGVLTQYF
NA	NA	TRBV6-1	TRBJ2-7	TGTGCCAGCAAAGCGAGGGCTAGCTCCTACGAGCAGTACTTC	CASKARASSYEQYF
NA	TRBD2	TRBV20-1	TRBJ2-2	TGCAGTGCTAAAGGACTAGCGGGAGCGACCGGGGAGCTGTTTTTT	CSAKGLAGATGELFF
NA	NA	TRBV5-1	TRBJ2-2	TGCGCCAGCAGCTTGGCTCTCGCGAACACCGGGGATCTTTTTTTT	CASSLALANTGDLFF
NA	NA	TRBV5-1	TRBJ2-1	TGCGCCAGCAGCCCCACTGGGTCCCCTCTCAATGAGCAGTTCTTC	CASSPTGSPLNEQFF
NA	NA	TRBV12-3/TRBV12-4	TRBJ1-6	TGTGCCAGCAGCCTCAGTCGAGGGTCTAATTCACCACTCAACTTT	CASSLSRGSNSPLNF
many	TRBD2	TRBV20-1	TRBJ2-3	TGCAGTGCTAGGCAAACCCTAGCGGGGACAGATACGCAGTATTTT	CSARQTLAGTDTQYF
NA	NA	TRBV11-3	TRBJ2-3	TGTGCCAGCAGGAGGTTCCCCCCCCCCACAGATACGCAGTATTTT	CASRRFPPPTDTQYF
many	NA	TRBV2	TRBJ2-6	TGTGCCGTTGTGTATGGGGCCAACGTCCTGACTTTC	CAVVYGANVLTF
NA	NA	TRBV24-1	TRBJ2-3	TGTGCCACCTCGGGGGTCGCAGATACGCAGTATTTT	CATSGVADTQYF
NA	TRBD2	TRBV20-1	TRBJ2-1	TGCAGTGCTGGGTTCACAGGGGTAGGCAGCGGGAGGGCCTGGCTATACAATGAGCAGTTCTTC	CSAGFTGVGSGRAWLYNEQFF
NA	NA	TRBV6-5	TRBJ2-7	TGTGCCAGCAGTTACTCGAGTGGGTCCGGCGAGCAGTACTTC	CASSYSSGSGEQYF
many	NA	TRBV9	TRBJ2-6	TGTGCCAGCAGCGTAAGTACAGGGAACTCTGGGGCCAACGTCCTGACTTTC	CASSVSTGNSGANVLTF
NA	NA	TRBV6-1	TRBJ2-7	TGTGCCAGCATTTCACACGCGAGCTGGAGGGCAGGAGAGCATTACTTC	CASISHASWRAGEHYF
many	NA	TRBV9	TRBJ2-7	TGTGCCAGCAGCGCCGGTCCCGACATGGCTTCCTACGAGCAGTACTTC	CASSAGPDMASYEQYF
many	NA	TRBV27	TRBJ1-5	TGTGCCAGCAGTTTATTCAGCGCGAGCAATCAGCCCCAGCATTTT	CASSLFSASNQPQHF
NA	NA	TRBV11-2	TRBJ2-7	TGTGCCAGCAGCTTAGATCCCAGGAGCTACGAGCAGTACTTC	CASSLDPRSYEQYF
many	TRBD2	TRBV20-1	TRBJ2-3	TGCAGTGCTTCAGCGGGAGGCACCACAGATACGCAGTATTTT	CSASAGGTTDTQYF
many	NA	TRBV24-1	TRBJ1-2	TGTGCCACCAGTGTGGGGACATCGTCGACGGATGGCTACACCTTC	CATSVGTSSTDGYTF
NA	TRBD1	TRBV7-8	TRBJ1-5	TGTGCCAGCAGCTTATTCGGACAGGTGAATCAGCCCCAGCATTTT	CASSLFGQVNQPQHF
medium-sized	TRBD1	TRBV27	TRBJ1-6	TGTGCCAGCAGCCCGGGACAGGGGAATTCACCCCTCCACTTT	CASSPGQGNSPLHF
many	TRBD1	TRBV19	TRBJ2-1	TGTGCCAGTAGTATGGGACAGGGGAGGAATGAGCAGTTCTTC	CASSMGQGRNEQFF
many	NA	TRBV20-1	TRBJ2-1	TGCAGTGCCCAAGGTTTAAGGGGTGAGCAGTTCTTC	CSAQGLRGEQFF
NA	NA	TRBV2	TRBJ1-2	TGTGCCAGCAGGGGAGTGTTGGGCGGGCGAATAGGCTACACCTTC	CASRGVLGGRIGYTF
many	TRBD1	TRBV20-1	TRBJ2-2	TGCAGTGCTAGAAACCCAGGGGGCAGCACCGGGGAGCTGTTTTTT	CSARNPGGSTGELFF
NA	NA	TRBV9	TRBJ2-3	TGTGCCAGCAGCGTAGGGGATAGGGGTTATACAGATACGCAGTATTTT	CASSVGDRGYTDTQYF